A selection of T cell receptor beta chains follows, all from one sample in a study of T cell responses to AZD1222 COVID-19 vaccine. Here immunoSEQ multiplex PCR was the method, and the copy in TCRdb shows in-frame clones only, minus some. The repertoire consists of fewer than 180,000 clones, with more than 85% occurring once and the leading ten covering roughly 3.3%. The sample here was peripheral blood, taken 28 days after the second AZD1222 dose. Every receptor here comes from an adult who received the AZD1222 COVID-19 vaccine. CDR3s include the opening cysteine and the closing phenylalanine or tryptophan. Fields, in order: J gene, CDR3 length, V gene, CDR3 protein.

TRBJ1-2	13	TRBV5-4	CASSGDSAIRYTF
TRBJ2-1	16	TRBV2	CASSDRGILNGNEQFF
TRBJ2-7	11	TRBV28	CASSSHYEQYF
TRBJ1-6	13	TRBV14	CASSQYQDSPLHF
TRBJ1-4	15	TRBV4-1	CASSQDPRANEKLFF
TRBJ2-5	15	TRBV5-3	CARSYEREGPETQYF
TRBJ2-7	15	TRBV7-9	CASSYGQGLPYEQYF
TRBJ1-2	13	TRBV4-3	CASSQGSTYGYTF
TRBJ2-5	11	TRBV3-1/TRBV3-2	CASSFRETQYF
TRBJ1-2	13	TRBV6-5	CASSVRGPDGYTF
TRBJ2-7	14	TRBV6-5	CASRIAGKGYEQYF
TRBJ2-1	15	TRBV5-5	CASSLLLADYNEQFF
TRBJ1-2	12	TRBV2	CATRDDLYGYTF
TRBJ2-3	14	TRBV7-3	CASRGQGPPDTQYF
TRBJ2-1	12	TRBV3-1/TRBV3-2	CASSPQGDEQFF
TRBJ2-7	15	TRBV14	CASSPFGTGRYEQYF
TRBJ2-1	15	TRBV7-9	CASSLAQASGRVLFF
TRBJ2-1	15	TRBV11-2	CASTGLAGDINEQFF
TRBJ1-1	11	TRBV28	CASRMNTEAFF
TRBJ1-2	14	TRBV6-2/TRBV6-3	CASSYPTGRIGYTF
TRBJ1-4	18	TRBV5-1	CASSLSSQGATGNEKLFF
TRBJ2-1	12	TRBV3-1/TRBV3-2	CASSQTTSEQFF
TRBJ2-3	16	TRBV10-2	CASSDPGQSSTDTQYF
TRBJ1-1	14	TRBV28	CANTRRGMNTEAFF
TRBJ2-2	12	TRBV30	CAWSDSPGELFF
TRBJ2-7	15	TRBV19	CASSENAGTSYEQYF
TRBJ2-3	17	TRBV5-1	CASSLRGGLALLDTQYF
TRBJ1-5	13	TRBV12-3/TRBV12-4	CASGTPGNQPQHF
TRBJ2-7	13	TRBV24-1	CATSGTESYEQYF
TRBJ2-7	15	TRBV4-1	CASSQGGAGGSEQYF
TRBJ2-1	16	TRBV5-1	CASSAGLAASYNEQFF
TRBJ2-5	11	TRBV2	CASTQQETQYF
TRBJ1-6	15	TRBV28	CASSLSTAYNSPLHF
TRBJ1-1	11	TRBV6-5	CASRRGPEAFF
TRBJ1-1	11	TRBV29-1	CSVDRNTEAFF
TRBJ2-7	15	TRBV3-1/TRBV3-2	CASSQTAGGLYEQYF
TRBJ1-3	15	TRBV5-1	CASSPTGSSGNTIYF
TRBJ2-1	14	TRBV5-4	CASSLGSGYNEQFF
TRBJ2-3	13	TRBV12-3/TRBV12-4	CASSFSREDTQYF
TRBJ2-1	15	TRBV11-3	CASSLGSSSYNEQFF
TRBJ2-7	13	TRBV12-3/TRBV12-4	CASRGLGESEQYF
TRBJ2-3	14	TRBV11-3	CASSLLGPEDTQYF
TRBJ1-1	12	TRBV13	CASSSQGVEAFF
TRBJ2-1	16	TRBV10-3	CAIRGSSGTAGSEQFF
TRBJ1-2	14	TRBV4-1	CASSQTGQGVGYTF
TRBJ1-2	14	TRBV23-1	CASSQRPSRRGYTF
TRBJ2-1	15	TRBV19	CASILSRDRPNEQFF
TRBJ2-7	15	TRBV28	CASSSGTGGSYEQYF
TRBJ2-3	16	TRBV21-1	CASSKEAGPCTDTQYF
TRBJ1-6	14	TRBV2	CASSVGGGGSPLHF
TRBJ2-3	15	TRBV11-2	CASSKDYASTDTQYF
TRBJ2-1	23	TRBV3-1/TRBV3-2	CASSQDFYSPSGRGGGSYNEQFF
TRBJ2-1	14	TRBV30	CAWMEQGFSNEQFF
TRBJ2-7	13	TRBV6-1	CALWREVVYEQYF